This entry lists 15 T cell receptor beta chains sequenced from one sample in a study of cytomegalovirus exposure and HLA in healthy donors. The PCR used 60 Vbeta and 13 Jbeta primers. Assay used: immunoSEQ multiplex PCR; TCRdb lists only in-frame clones, some missing. The table includes 150,000 to 200,000 clones, roughly 65% detected once. The specimen sequenced was PBMCs. These receptors were taken from a woman aged 18 to 35 in good health and CMV-seropositive.

The V gene is TRBV19, the J gene TRBJ1-1; TRBD1 might be the D (6 bases). The V gene lost 1 base and the J gene lost 6 bases, with 15 bases spanning the gap. CDR3 length equals 15 residues. CDR1 LNHDA and CDR2 SQIVND come from the germline V gene (reference sequence). DNA for the CDR3: TGTGCCAGTAGTATAGGAGACACAGGGTTCGCTGAAGCTTTCTTT. Translated: CASSIGDTGFAEAFF.

V usage is TRBV2 and J usage is TRBJ2-7; 7 nucleotides line up with TRBD2. Germline CDR1 is SNHLY and CDR2 is FYNNEI. The CDR3 sequence is 14 residues long. Trimming removed 4 bases from V and 1 base from J; junction bases left unmatched: 4. CDR3 in amino acids: CASSGLAGSYEQYF. For the CDR3, the DNA is TGTGCCAGCAGTGGGTTAGCGGGTTCCTACGAGCAGTACTTC.

This clone was detected once. The V and J genes are TRBV29-1 and TRBJ2-7, with D uncertain. V was shortened by 3 bases and J by 0 bases, with 9 bases between the two germline ends. Germline V gene sequence: CDR1 SQVTM, CDR2 ANQGSEA. The CDR3 covers 13 residues. This CDR3 is CSVENTRSYEQYF. Written as DNA, the CDR3 is TGCAGCGTTGAGAACACCCGCTCCTACGAGCAGTACTTC.

The chain recombines TRBV28 with TRBJ1-2; D remains ambiguous. Germline V gene sequence: CDR1 MDHEN, CDR2 SYDVKM. This CDR3 region has 15 residues. Trimming took 7 bases from V and 7 from J, leaving 22 bases between them. In DNA form, the CDR3 reads TGTGCCAGCACCCCCGTTGGTCAGGTAGACACTGGCTACACCTTC. Protein sequence: CASTPVGQVDTGYTF.

The chain joins TRBV7-6 to TRBJ2-3, with D maybe TRBD2 (6 bases). CDR1 SGHVS and CDR2 FNYEAQ come from the germline V gene. The CDR3 sequence is 15 residues long. V lost 1 base to trimming and J lost 3 bases, with 11 bases between them. The DNA of the CDR3 is TGTGCCAGCAGCTTAGTAACGGGAGTAACAGATACGCAGTATTTT. This gives the protein CASSLVTGVTDTQYF.

This clone was seen only a few times. The chain has TRBV4-3 and TRBJ2-3, with 10 bases matching TRBD2. The CDR3 sequence is 18 residues long. The V segment lost 0 bases and the J segment 4 bases; nucleotides outside the gene matches: 10. Looked up from germline, CDR1 is LGHNA and CDR2 is YSLEER. Here the CDR3 reads CASSQDEPSGGAADTQYF. The CDR3 coding sequence is TGCGCCAGCAGCCAAGATGAACCCAGCGGGGGGGCCGCAGATACGCAGTATTTT.

The chain carries TRBV28 and TRBJ2-5; weak D call: TRBD1 (5 bases). This CDR3 contains 13 residues. The germline V gene has CDR1 MDHEN and CDR2 SYDVKM. V dropped 8 bases and J dropped 2 bases, with 12 bases sitting between them. CDR3 DNA sequence: TGTGCCAGCCTTAGACAGCAACAAGAGACCCAGTACTTC. Its translation is CASLRQQQETQYF.

This chain links TRBV5-8 with TRBJ1-1, with no clear D. CDR1 and CDR2 from the germline V gene are SGHTS and YDEGEE. With 1 base removed from V and 1 base from J, the gap between germline ends came to 5 bases. The CDR3 runs 13 residues. This chain's CDR3 is CASSLNRNTEAFF. The CDR3 DNA follows: TGTGCCAGCAGCTTGAACAGGAACACTGAAGCTTTCTTT.

The chain couples TRBV7-9 to TRBJ2-1, with D perhaps TRBD1 (5 bases). Germline CDR1 reads SEHNR; CDR2 reads FQNEAQ (reference sequence). The CDR3 covers 14 residues. Trimming cost V 6 bases and J 7 bases, with 16 bases left between them. As DNA, the CDR3 is TGTGCCAGCAGTCTAAACCCCAGGGTTAATGAGCAGTTCTTC. Its protein product is CASSLNPRVNEQFF.

V usage is TRBV7-9 and J usage is TRBJ2-7, with 9 bases matching TRBD1. CDR1 and CDR2 (germline): SEHNR, FQNEAQ (reference sequence). The CDR3 totals 16 residues. V lost 5 bases to trimming and J lost 4 bases; unmatched junction nucleotides: 12. The CDR3 spells CASSPLSGTGTYEQYF. Here the CDR3 DNA reads TGTGCCAGCAGCCCCCTCTCCGGGACAGGGACGTACGAGCAGTACTTC.

The chain has TRBV28 and TRBJ1-5, with D possibly TRBD1 on 5 matching bases. This CDR3 has 15 amino acids. Trimming removed 2 bases at V and 0 bases at J, with 8 bases between. Germline V CDR1 and CDR2: MDHEN, SYDVKM. The CDR3 DNA reads TGTGCCAGCAGTTTAAGACAGAATAGCAATCAGCCCCAGCATTTT. Translated, it gives CASSLRQNSNQPQHF.

This clone turned up a few times. V and J are TRBV6-6 and TRBJ2-5; weak D call: TRBD2 (6 bases). The J call may be faulty, since TRBJ2-7 better matches the DNA end. The CDR3 runs 13 residues. Germline CDR1 reads MNHNY; CDR2 reads SVGAGI (reference sequence). The CDR3 region is CASMFTGEGEQYF. In nucleotides, the CDR3 is TGTGCCAGCATGTTCACGGGAGAGGGCGAGCAGTACTTC.

V and J are TRBV7-9 and TRBJ2-1; maybe TRBD2 (6 bases). V was shortened by 5 bases and J by 1 base, with 12 bases between the two germline ends. The CDR3 consists of 15 residues. Per the germline V gene, CDR1 is SEHNR and CDR2 is FQNEAQ (reference sequence). In nucleotides, the CDR3 is TGTGCCAGCAGCCCCCGGAGGGTGTCCTACAATGAGCAGTTCTTC. Translating gives CASSPRRVSYNEQFF.

This clone is a singleton in its sample. V usage is TRBV19 and J usage is TRBJ1-1; 12 positions match TRBD1. V gave up 2 bases and J gave up 6 bases; unmatched junction bases: 7. This CDR3 has 16 residues. Germline V gives CDR1 LNHDA, CDR2 SQIVND (reference sequence). For the CDR3, the DNA is TGTGCCAGTAGTATATATCCCGGGACAGGGGGCTCTGAAGCTTTCTTT. This encodes CASSIYPGTGGSEAFF. Supplemented by reference TRBV19 and TRBJ1-1, the full variable domain reads DGGITQSPKYLFRKEGQNVTLSCEQNLNHDAMYWYRQDPGQGLRLIYYSQIVNDFQKGDIAEGYSVSREKKESFPLTVTSAQKNPTAFYLCASSIYPGTGGSEAFFGQGTRLTVV.

The rearrangement links TRBV27 to TRBJ1-2, with TRBD1 matching 9 bases. This CDR3 is built from 16 residues. After removal of 5 bases from V and 3 bases from J, the junction contained 10 bases not matched to a gene. Germline V gene data show CDR1 as MNHEY and CDR2 as SMNVEV (reference sequence). The chain's CDR3 is CASSPAGQGMDYGYTF. DNA of the CDR3: TGTGCCAGCAGTCCCGCCGGACAGGGGATGGACTATGGCTACACCTTC.